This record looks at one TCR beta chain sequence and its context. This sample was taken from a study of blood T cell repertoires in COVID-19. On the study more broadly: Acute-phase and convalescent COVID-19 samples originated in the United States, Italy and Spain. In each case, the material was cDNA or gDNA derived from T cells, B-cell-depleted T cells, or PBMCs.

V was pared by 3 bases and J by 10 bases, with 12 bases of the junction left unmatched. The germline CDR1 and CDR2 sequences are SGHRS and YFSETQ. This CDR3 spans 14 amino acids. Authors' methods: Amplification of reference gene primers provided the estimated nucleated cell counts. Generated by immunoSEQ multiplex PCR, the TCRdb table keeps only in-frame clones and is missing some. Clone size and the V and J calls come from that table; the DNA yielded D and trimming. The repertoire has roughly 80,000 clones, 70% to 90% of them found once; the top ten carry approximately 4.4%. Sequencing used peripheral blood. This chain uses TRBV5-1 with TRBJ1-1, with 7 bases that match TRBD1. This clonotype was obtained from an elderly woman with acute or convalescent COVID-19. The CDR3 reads CASSSTGTVARAFF. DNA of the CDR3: TGCGCCAGCAGCTCCACCGGGACAGTGGCGAGAGCTTTCTTT.